The source of this T cell receptor (beta chain) is a study of blood T cell repertoires in COVID-19. The CDR3 is 15 residues long. V lost 7 bases, J lost 10 bases, and 14 bases stayed unmatched. Germline V gene sequence: CDR1 PRHDT, CDR2 FYEKMQ (reference sequence). Assay used: immunoSEQ multiplex PCR; TCRdb lists only in-frame clones, some missing. The repertoire holds under 300,000 clones, with more than 80% as singletons. This chain uses TRBV13 with TRBJ2-1; 9 positions agree with TRBD2. Sequencing used peripheral blood. The sequence was collected from a woman younger than 45 with active or convalescent COVID-19. As DNA, the CDR3 is TGTGCCAGCACCTCGGTAGAGCGGGGGGCGCAGGAGCAGTTCTTC. Its translation is CASTSVERGAQEQFF.